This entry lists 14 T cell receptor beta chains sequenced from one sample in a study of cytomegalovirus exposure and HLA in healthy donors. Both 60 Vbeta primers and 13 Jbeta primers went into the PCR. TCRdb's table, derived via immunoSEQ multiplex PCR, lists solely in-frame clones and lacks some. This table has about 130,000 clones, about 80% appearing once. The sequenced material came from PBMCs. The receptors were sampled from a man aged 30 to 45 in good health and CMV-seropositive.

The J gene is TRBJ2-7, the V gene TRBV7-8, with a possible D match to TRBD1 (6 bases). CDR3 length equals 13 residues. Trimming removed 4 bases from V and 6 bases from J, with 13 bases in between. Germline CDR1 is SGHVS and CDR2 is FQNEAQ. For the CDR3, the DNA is TGTGCCAGCAGCTCAGGTCAGGGGCGCGAGCAGTACTTC. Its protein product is CASSSGQGREQYF. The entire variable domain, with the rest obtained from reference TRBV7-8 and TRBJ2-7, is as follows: GAGVSQSPRYKVAKRGQDVALRCDPISGHVSLFWYQQALGQGPEFLTYFQNEAQLDKSGLPSDRFFAERPEGSVSTLKIQRTQQEDSAVYLCASSSGQGREQYFGPGTRLTVT.

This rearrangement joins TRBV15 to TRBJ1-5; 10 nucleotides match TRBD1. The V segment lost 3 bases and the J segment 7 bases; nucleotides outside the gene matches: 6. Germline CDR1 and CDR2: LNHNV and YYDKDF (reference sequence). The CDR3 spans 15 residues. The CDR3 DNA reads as TGTGCCACCAGCAGTGAGACAGGGGGCGAGCAGCCCCAGCATTTT. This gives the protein CATSSETGGEQPQHF.

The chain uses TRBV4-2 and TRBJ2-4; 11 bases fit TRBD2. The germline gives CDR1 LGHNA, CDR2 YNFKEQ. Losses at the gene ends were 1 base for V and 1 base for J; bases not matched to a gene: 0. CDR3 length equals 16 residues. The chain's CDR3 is CASSQASGGAKNIQYF. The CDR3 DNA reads TGTGCCAGCAGCCAAGCTAGCGGGGGGGCCAAAAACATTCAGTACTTC.

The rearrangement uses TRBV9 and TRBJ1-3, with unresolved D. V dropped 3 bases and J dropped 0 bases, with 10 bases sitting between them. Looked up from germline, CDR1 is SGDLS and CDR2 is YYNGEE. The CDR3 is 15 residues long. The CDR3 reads CASSATWSSGNTIYF. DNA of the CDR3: TGTGCCAGCAGCGCAACTTGGAGCTCTGGAAACACCATATATTTT.

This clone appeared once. The CDR3 sequence is CASSVYFGQGAPLHF. For the CDR3, the DNA is TGTGCCAGCAGCGTTTACTTCGGACAGGGGGCCCCCCTCCACTTT. This rearrangement joins TRBV6-4 to TRBJ1-6; TRBD1 aligns across 11 bases. V was pared by 6 bases and J by 13 bases, with 11 bases of the junction left unmatched. Germline lookup yields CDR1 MRHNA and CDR2 SNTAGT. The CDR3 is 15 amino acids.

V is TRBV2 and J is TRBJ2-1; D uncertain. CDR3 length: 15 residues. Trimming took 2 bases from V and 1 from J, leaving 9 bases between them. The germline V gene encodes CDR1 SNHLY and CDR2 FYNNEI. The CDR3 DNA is TGTGCCAGCAGTGAACAGGTATGGTCCTACAATGAGCAGTTCTTC. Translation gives CASSEQVWSYNEQFF.

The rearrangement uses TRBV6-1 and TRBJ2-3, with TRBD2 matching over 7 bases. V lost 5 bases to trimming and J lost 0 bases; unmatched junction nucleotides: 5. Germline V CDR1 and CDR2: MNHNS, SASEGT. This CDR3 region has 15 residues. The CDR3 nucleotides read TGTGCCAGCAGTCTTTTGCGGGGGAGCACAGATACGCAGTATTTT. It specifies CASSLLRGSTDTQYF.

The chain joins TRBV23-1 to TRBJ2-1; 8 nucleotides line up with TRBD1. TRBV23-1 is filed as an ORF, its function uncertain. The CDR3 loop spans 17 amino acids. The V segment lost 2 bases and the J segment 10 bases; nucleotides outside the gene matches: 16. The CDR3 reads CASSQPRPGQAVCEQFF. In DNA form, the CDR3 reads TGCGCCAGCAGTCAACCTCGCCCGGGACAGGCAGTTTGCGAGCAGTTCTTC.

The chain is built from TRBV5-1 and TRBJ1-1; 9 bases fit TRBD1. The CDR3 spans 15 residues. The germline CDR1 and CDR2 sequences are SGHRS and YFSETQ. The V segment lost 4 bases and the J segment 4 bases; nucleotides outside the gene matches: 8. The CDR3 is CASSTGQGRVTEAFF. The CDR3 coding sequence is TGCGCCAGCAGCACAGGACAGGGGAGGGTCACTGAAGCTTTCTTT.

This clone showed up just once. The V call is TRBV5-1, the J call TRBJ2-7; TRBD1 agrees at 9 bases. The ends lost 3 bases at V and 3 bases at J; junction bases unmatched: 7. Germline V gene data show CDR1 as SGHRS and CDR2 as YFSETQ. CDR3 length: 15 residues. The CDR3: CASSYLGQGSYEQYF. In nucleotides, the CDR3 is TGCGCCAGCAGCTACCTCGGACAGGGGAGCTACGAGCAGTACTTC.

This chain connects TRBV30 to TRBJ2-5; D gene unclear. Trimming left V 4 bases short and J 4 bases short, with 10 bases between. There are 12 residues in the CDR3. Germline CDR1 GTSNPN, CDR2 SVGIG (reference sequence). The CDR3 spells CAWTREVETQYF. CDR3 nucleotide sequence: TGTGCCTGGACCCGCGAGGTAGAGACCCAGTACTTC.

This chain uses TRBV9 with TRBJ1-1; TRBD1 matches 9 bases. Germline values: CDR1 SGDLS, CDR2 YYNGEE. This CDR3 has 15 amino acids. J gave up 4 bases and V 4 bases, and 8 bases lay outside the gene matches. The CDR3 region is CASSSNRGLATEAFF. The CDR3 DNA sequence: TGTGCCAGCAGCTCTAACAGGGGGCTGGCCACTGAAGCTTTCTTT.

Written as DNA, the CDR3 is TGTGCCAGCAGCTTAGGACTAGCGGGGGCCGGCACCGGGGAGCTGTTTTTT. This sequence encodes CASSLGLAGAGTGELFF. The J gene is TRBJ2-2, the V gene TRBV11-2; the match to TRBD2 covers 12 bases. Germline V gene data show CDR1 as SGHAT and CDR2 as FQNNGV. This CDR3 contains 17 residues. The J segment lost 4 bases and the V segment lost 1 base, leaving 4 bases of the junction unmatched.

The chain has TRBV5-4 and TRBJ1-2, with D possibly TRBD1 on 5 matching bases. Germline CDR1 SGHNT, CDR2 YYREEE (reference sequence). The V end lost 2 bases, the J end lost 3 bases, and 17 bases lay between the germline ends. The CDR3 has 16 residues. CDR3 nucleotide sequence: TGTGCCAGCAGCTTTGACAGTTCACTCGCGTACTATGGCTACACCTTC. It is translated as CASSFDSSLAYYGYTF.